This T cell receptor beta chain is from a study of Ad26.COV2.S vaccination and SARS-CoV-2 variants. Study conclusions and caveats: Responses of spike-specific T cells (both CD8+ and CD4+) reportedly showed substantial breadth after vaccination.

V was trimmed by 4 bases and J by 9 bases, leaving 15 bases between them. CDR1 and CDR2 from the germline V gene are SGHDN and FVKESK. The CDR3 loop spans 13 amino acids. Comments on this clone: Its matching antigen is unknown.

The treatment is: about 20 received Ad26.COV2.S at low or high dose, single or two shots; roughly five received placebo; per-sample allocation not given. Each sample was drawn 63 days after the first injection (of vaccine or placebo). Ad26.COV2.S expressed prefusion-stabilized spike from the original Wuhan strain. The data were produced by immunoSEQ multiplex PCR, yet TCRdb's version contains in-frame clones alone and is incomplete. The repertoire holds 300,000 to 350,000 clones, approximately 86% seen once, with about 11% in the top ten. This clonotype originated in a person aged 18-65 years who received the Ad26.COV2.S COVID-19 vaccine or a placebo. V is TRBV14 and J is TRBJ2-5, with D unresolved. The specimen was peripheral blood, collected in a trial of Ad26.COV2.S vaccine versus placebo. CDR3 loop: CASSRQATYAQYF. The CDR3 nucleotides are TGTGCCAGCAGCCGGCAGGCCACGTATGCCCAGTACTTC.